This is a list of T cell receptor beta chains from one sample in a study of low-dose radiotherapy and immunotherapy resistance in tumors. TCRdb reprocessed the reads with MiXCR, giving one entry per CDR3 protein. The sample lists tens of thousands of distinct CDR3 sequences, 15% to 20% occurring once. The sample in question was PBMCs, obtained before treatment. These TCRs come from a male donor with prostate cancer. The CDR3 runs from the conserved cysteine through the conserved F or W. The D gene is left open where the match is weak. A clone size is listed for some rows: how often the clone was seen (once, few, many), or a class if it is expanded.

J gene	D gene	V gene	clone size	CDR3 length	CDR3 protein	CDR3 DNA
TRBJ1-5	NA	TRBV19	many	15	CASSISSRPNQPQHF	TGTGCCAGTAGTATTTCTTCCAGACCCAATCAGCCCCAGCATTTT
TRBJ1-5	NA	TRBV19	many	14	CASSVMSSNQPQHF	TGTGCCAGTAGTGTAATGAGTAGCAATCAGCCCCAGCATTTT
TRBJ2-5	NA	TRBV12-3/TRBV12-4	many	12	CASSGSKETQYF	TGTGCCAGTAGCGGCTCAAAAGAGACCCAGTACTTC
TRBJ2-7	NA	TRBV5-1	many	13	CASSPPDSYEQYF	TGCGCCAGCAGCCCCCCGGACAGCTACGAGCAGTACTTC
TRBJ1-1	NA	TRBV5-1	many	13	CASSSPGNTEAFF	TGCGCCAGCAGCTCCCCGGGGAACACTGAAGCTTTCTTT
TRBJ1-1	TRBD1	TRBV5-1	many	15	CASSPGTAGYTEAFF	TGCGCCAGCAGCCCCGGGACAGCAGGATACACTGAAGCTTTCTTT
TRBJ1-6	NA	TRBV6-5	NA	12	CASKTVNSPLHF	TGTGCCAGCAAAACAGTTAATTCACCCCTCCACTTT
TRBJ2-4	TRBD1	TRBV18	many	14	CASSPPTGENIQYF	TGTGCCAGCTCACCACCGACAGGGGAAAACATTCAGTACTTC
TRBJ2-3	TRBD2	TRBV9	many	16	CASSRVASGGADTQYF	TGTGCCAGCAGCCGCGTGGCTAGCGGGGGCGCAGATACGCAGTATTTT
TRBJ2-3	NA	TRBV20-1	many	14	CSARPSGGTDTQYF	TGCAGTGCTAGACCATCGGGGGGCACAGATACGCAGTATTTT
TRBJ1-1	NA	TRBV18	NA	17	CASSPRIGTDMNTEAFF	TGTGCCAGCTCACCTCGGATTGGGACCGACATGAACACTGAAGCTTTCTTT
TRBJ2-2	NA	TRBV7-2	many	15	CASSLVRGFTGELFF	TGTGCCAGCAGCTTGGTACGGGGCTTCACCGGGGAGCTGTTTTTT
TRBJ2-7	NA	TRBV27	NA	16	CASSSTGGLASYEQYF	TGTGCCAGCAGTTCCACAGGAGGCCTCGCGTCCTACGAGCAGTACTTC
TRBJ2-3	TRBD2	TRBV19	many	13	CASSGTTPRTQYF	TGTGCCAGTAGCGGGACTACACCGCGTACGCAGTATTTT
TRBJ2-5	NA	TRBV7-9	many	14	CASRAGATRETQYF	TGTGCCAGCCGGGCGGGCGCGACAAGGGAGACCCAGTACTTC
TRBJ2-1	TRBD2	TRBV14	many	14	CASSQSRTRDEQFF	TGTGCCAGCAGCCAATCCCGGACTAGAGATGAGCAGTTCTTC
TRBJ2-4	NA	TRBV7-3	NA	18	CASSLKVGVGIAKNIQYF	TGTGCCAGCAGCTTAAAAGTGGGGGTCGGCATAGCCAAAAACATTCAGTACTTC
TRBJ2-3	TRBD1	TRBV5-1	many	11	CASSHGQGPYF	TGCGCCAGCAGCCATGGACAGGGGCCGTATTTT
TRBJ2-5	NA	TRBV5-5	many	14	CASSLRGNGETQYF	TGTGCCAGCAGCTTGAGAGGGAATGGAGAGACCCAGTACTTC
TRBJ2-5	TRBD1	TRBV14	NA	14	CASSQWTGQETQYF	TGTGCCAGCAGCCAATGGACAGGGCAAGAGACCCAGTACTTC
TRBJ2-2	TRBD1	TRBV19	many	14	CASSGQARTGELFF	TGTGCCAGTAGTGGACAGGCGCGCACCGGGGAGCTGTTTTTT
TRBJ2-1	NA	TRBV19	many	13	CASSIGVGVEQFF	TGTGCCAGTAGTATAGGCGTCGGGGTTGAGCAGTTCTTC
TRBJ2-5	NA	TRBV5-3	few	14	CASSPYGTQETQYF	TGTGCCAGCAGCCCGTATGGGACTCAAGAGACCCAGTACTTC
TRBJ1-3	NA	TRBV29-1	few	13	CSVDSLSGNTIYF	TGCAGCGTTGACAGCCTCTCTGGAAACACCATATATTTT
TRBJ2-2	NA	TRBV11-3	few	13	CASSSDSTGELFF	TGTGCCAGCAGTTCTGACAGCACCGGGGAGCTGTTTTTT
TRBJ2-1	NA	TRBV5-1	many	15	CASSLLQGRDNEQFF	TGCGCCAGCAGCTTGCTACAGGGGAGGGACAATGAGCAGTTCTTC
TRBJ2-5	NA	TRBV4-1	NA	15	CARLLRGRYQETQYF	TGCGCCAGACTTTTGCGGGGGCGATACCAAGAGACCCAGTACTTC
TRBJ2-1	NA	TRBV10-2	NA	12	CASSGAGLEQFF	TGCGCCAGCAGCGGGGCAGGGCTTGAGCAGTTCTTC
TRBJ2-5	NA	TRBV7-9	many	15	CASSPLFGSRETQYF	TGTGCCAGCAGCCCACTATTCGGTTCCCGGGAGACCCAGTACTTC
TRBJ2-7	NA	TRBV7-8	many	14	CASSSAGLAYEQYF	TGTGCCAGCAGCTCAGCAGGACTCGCCTACGAGCAGTACTTC
TRBJ1-5	TRBD1	TRBV7-2	few	15	CASSLVYGTGDPQHF	TGTGCCAGCAGCTTAGTGTACGGGACAGGGGACCCCCAGCATTTT
TRBJ2-5	TRBD1	TRBV5-1	many	15	CASSPGTGPQETQYF	TGCGCCAGCAGCCCCGGGACAGGACCCCAAGAGACCCAGTACTTC
TRBJ2-1	TRBD2	TRBV24-1	once	16	CATSDSSGVRAGEQFF	TGTGCCACCAGTGATAGTAGCGGGGTTCGGGCGGGGGAGCAGTTCTTC
TRBJ1-1	TRBD1	TRBV2	many	13	CASSPTGVTEAFF	TGTGCCAGCAGCCCCACAGGGGTTACTGAAGCTTTCTTT
TRBJ1-2	NA	TRBV29-1	many	14	CSVEPTGFHYGYTF	TGCAGCGTTGAGCCCACAGGGTTCCACTATGGCTACACCTTC
TRBJ2-6	NA	TRBV18	many	14	CASGLVAGANVLTF	TGTGCCAGCGGTCTGGTGGCAGGGGCCAACGTCCTGACTTTC
TRBJ2-2	NA	TRBV6-1	NA	16	CASSTTHHGGTGELFF	TGTGCCAGCAGTACAACTCATCATGGGGGCACCGGGGAGCTGTTTTTT
TRBJ2-2	NA	TRBV5-1	many	13	CASSLGAIGELFF	TGCGCCAGCAGCCTGGGGGCAATCGGGGAGCTGTTTTTT
TRBJ2-3	TRBD1	TRBV11-3	many	14	CASSLGTGPDTQYF	TGTGCCAGCAGCTTAGGGACAGGGCCAGATACGCAGTATTTT
TRBJ1-2	NA	TRBV3-1	many	13	CASSQDRTAGYTF	TGTGCCAGCAGCCAAGATAGGACAGCCGGCTACACCTTC
TRBJ1-3	NA	TRBV7-2	many	17	CASSLSAGPTSGNTIYF	TGTGCCAGCAGCTTATCTGCAGGGCCAACCTCTGGAAACACCATATATTTT
TRBJ1-1	NA	TRBV5-1	many	16	CASSSRTDRMNTEAFF	TGCGCCAGCAGCTCCCGGACAGACAGGATGAACACTGAAGCTTTCTTT
TRBJ1-2	NA	TRBV3-1	many	15	CASSPMIEDSHGYTF	TGTGCCAGCAGCCCGATGATAGAGGACTCCCATGGCTACACCTTC
TRBJ2-1	NA	TRBV12-3/TRBV12-4	many	12	CASSLPGDEQFF	TGTGCCAGCAGTCTCCCGGGGGATGAGCAGTTCTTC
TRBJ2-7	NA	TRBV7-9	many	13	CASSSSGSYEQYF	TGTGCCAGCAGCTCTTCAGGTAGCTACGAGCAGTACTTC
TRBJ2-5	NA	TRBV6-2/TRBV6-3	many	13	CATLKQGQETQYF	TGTGCCACCCTCAAGCAGGGGCAAGAGACCCAGTACTTC
TRBJ2-4	NA	TRBV5-1	many	13	CASSLEPYGTPHF	TGCGCCAGCAGCTTGGAGCCGTATGGGACCCCCCACTTC
TRBJ1-2	TRBD1	TRBV4-1	many	18	CASSQASTRTGINYGYTF	TGCGCCAGCAGCCAAGCCTCTACCAGGACAGGCATTAACTATGGCTACACCTTC
TRBJ2-4	TRBD1	TRBV29-1	many	13	CSVGQVRQNIQYF	TGCAGCGTCGGACAGGTTCGCCAAAACATTCAGTACTTC
TRBJ2-3	NA	TRBV7-3	NA	14	CASSLGLVSDTQYF	TGTGCCAGCAGCTTGGGGCTAGTCAGCGATACGCAGTATTTT
TRBJ2-1	NA	TRBV9	few	17	CASSVGGGSGLYNEQFF	TGTGCCAGCAGCGTAGGGGGGGGCTCCGGATTATACAATGAGCAGTTCTTC
TRBJ2-1	TRBD2	TRBV7-2	NA	15	CASILAGGPYNEQFF	TGTGCCAGCATATTAGCGGGGGGGCCCTACAATGAGCAGTTCTTC
TRBJ1-1	NA	TRBV6-6	many	13	CASSYNGHTEAFF	TGTGCCAGCAGTTACAACGGCCACACTGAAGCTTTCTTT
TRBJ1-4	NA	TRBV9	NA	14	CASSEGGAREKLFF	TGTGCCAGCAGCGAAGGTGGCGCAAGAGAAAAACTGTTTTTT
TRBJ2-7	TRBD1	TRBV10-3	many	12	CAISAQGGEQYF	TGTGCCATCAGTGCACAGGGGGGCGAGCAGTACTTC
TRBJ2-7	NA	TRBV5-1	few	15	CASSPGGTDRYEQYF	TGCGCCAGCAGCCCAGGAGGGACGGATCGGTACGAGCAGTACTTC
TRBJ2-1	NA	TRBV9	many	15	CASSVSVHEVNEQFF	TGTGCCAGCAGCGTATCCGTTCATGAAGTCAATGAGCAGTTCTTC